This is a list of T cell receptor beta chains from one sample in a study of graft-versus-host responses after intestinal transplantation. Profiling relied on immunoSEQ multiplex PCR, and the TCRdb table lists in-frame clones only, not all of them. The data show over 15,000 clones, with around two thirds seen just once and approximately 3.7% held by the top ten. This sample comprised ileum tissue, obtained 14 days after transplant. All receptors derive from a human patient who received an intestinal transplant, so some T cells may come from the graft donor. CDR3s include the opening cysteine and the closing phenylalanine or tryptophan. The order of the fields is D gene, clone size, J gene, V gene, CDR3 DNA, CDR3 protein. A D gene is named only where the DNA matches it firmly. The size of a clone is reported for some rows only, either as once, few or many, or as a class for expanded clones.

TRBD2,NA,TRBJ2-4,TRBV6-5,TGTGCCAGCAGTATAGCGGGAGGCCCCAACATTCAGTACTTC,CASSIAGGPNIQYF
TRBD1,NA,TRBJ2-1,TRBV5-1,TGCGCCAGCAGCTTTATTGGACAGGGCCATCTCCTGGGGTCTGAGCAGTTCTTC,CASSFIGQGHLLGSEQFF
NA,once,TRBJ1-2,TRBV11-2,TGTGCCAGCAGCTTAACAAACTATGGCTACACCTTC,CASSLTNYGYTF
NA,few,TRBJ1-1,TRBV2,TGTGCCAGCTCGGTAGGGAACACTGAAGCTTTCTTT,CASSVGNTEAFF
NA,NA,TRBJ2-1,TRBV7-9,TGTGCCAGCAGCTTATCATTGTCTAGCGACTACAATGAGCAGTTCTTC,CASSLSLSSDYNEQFF
NA,NA,TRBJ1-5,TRBV10-3,TGTGCCATCAGTGAGGTGGCAGGGGTCGCGCCCCAGCATTTT,CAISEVAGVAPQHF
NA,few,TRBJ2-1,TRBV7-6,TGTGCCAGCAGCCATAGGGGCGGGGGCGCATACAATGAGCAGTTCTTC,CASSHRGGGAYNEQFF
NA,NA,TRBJ1-3,TRBV25-1,TGTGCCAGCAGTGACCCGGGCCCCTCTGGAAACACCATATATTTT,CASSDPGPSGNTIYF
TRBD1,few,TRBJ2-7,TRBV16,TGTGCCAGCAGCCAACTTCGCCTTGGACAGGGAGCCTACGAGCAGTACTTC,CASSQLRLGQGAYEQYF
NA,NA,TRBJ2-7,TRBV9,TGTGCCAGCAGCGTAGGGCACAGTTACTACGAGCAGTACTTC,CASSVGHSYYEQYF
NA,NA,TRBJ2-2,TRBV4-1,TGCGCCAGCAGCTACACTAACACCGGGGAGCTGTTTTTT,CASSYTNTGELFF
NA,NA,TRBJ2-2,TRBV5-5,TGTGCCAGCAGCTTGGAGGGAGCCGGGGAGCTGTTTTTT,CASSLEGAGELFF
NA,NA,TRBJ2-5,TRBV19,TGTGCCAGTACCGGCCGTGCCAGCCTGCGGCAAGAGACCCAGTACTTC,CASTGRASLRQETQYF
TRBD1,NA,TRBJ2-2,TRBV13,TGTGCCAGCAGCTCGGGACAGGGGGCCGGGGAGCTGTTTTTT,CASSSGQGAGELFF
TRBD2,NA,TRBJ2-7,TRBV19,TGTGCCAGTAGTCTTGACCTAGGGACTAGCGGGAGCGACGAGCAGTACTTC,CASSLDLGTSGSDEQYF
TRBD1,NA,TRBJ1-4,TRBV6-5,TGTGCCAGCAGTCGACAGGGTTACGGTGAAAAACTGTTTTTT,CASSRQGYGEKLFF
NA,NA,TRBJ2-7,TRBV27,TGTGCCAGCAGTTTGGGATATGGTTACGAGCAGTACTTC,CASSLGYGYEQYF
NA,NA,TRBJ2-1,TRBV7-8,TGTGCCAGCACCACAATGGGGTTAAATGAGCAGTTCTTC,CASTTMGLNEQFF
TRBD1,NA,TRBJ1-3,TRBV5-4,TGTGCCAGCAGCTTACAGGGGGCGGCTGGAAACACCATATATTTT,CASSLQGAAGNTIYF
TRBD1,few,TRBJ2-6,TRBV5-1,TGCGCCAGCAGCCCCCAGGGGGTCTACTCTGGGGCCAACGTCCTGACTTTC,CASSPQGVYSGANVLTF
TRBD1,few,TRBJ2-1,TRBV19,TGTGCCAGTACCCCGGACAGGGCGGGACACAATGAGCAGTTCTTC,CASTPDRAGHNEQFF
NA,NA,TRBJ2-7,TRBV5-4,TGTGCCAGCAGCACCGCCGGCACGACGAGCGAGCAGTACTTC,CASSTAGTTSEQYF
TRBD1,NA,TRBJ2-1,TRBV18,TGTGCCAGCTCACCAGTTACAGGGGGCATTGAGCAGTTCTTC,CASSPVTGGIEQFF
NA,NA,TRBJ1-1,TRBV7-7,TGTGCTAGCAGCTTAGTAGGAGGAAGGAACACTGAAGCTTTCTTT,CASSLVGGRNTEAFF
NA,NA,TRBJ1-6,TRBV7-3,TGTGCCAGCAGCTCCTTGACCCACGAGCGACTTAGGTCACCCCTCCACTTT,CASSSLTHERLRSPLHF
NA,once,TRBJ1-2,TRBV6-5,TGTGCCAGCGCTATCGCAGTTAACTATGGCTACACCTTC,CASAIAVNYGYTF
NA,few,TRBJ1-1,TRBV2,TGTGCCAGCAGGCCCGGAAACATGGAAGCTTTCTTT,CASRPGNMEAFF
NA,NA,TRBJ2-1,TRBV7-9,TGTGCCAGCAGCAGTAAGGGGCAAGGCAATGAGCAGTTCTTC,CASSSKGQGNEQFF
NA,NA,TRBJ2-3,TRBV7-3,TGTGCCAGCAGCCAAATAGGCGGGTCCCCTTTCACAGATACGCAGTATTTT,CASSQIGGSPFTDTQYF
NA,NA,TRBJ2-7,TRBV10-1,TGCGCCAGCCGCTCGGACACCTATTACGAGCAGTACTTC,CASRSDTYYEQYF
NA,NA,TRBJ1-2,TRBV6-6,TGTGCCAGCAGCCACAGGGACGGGGGCTACACCTTC,CASSHRDGGYTF
TRBD1,NA,TRBJ1-5,TRBV2,TGTGCCAGCAGTGACGCGACAGGGAATCAGCCCCAGCATTTT,CASSDATGNQPQHF
TRBD2,NA,TRBJ2-1,TRBV18,TGTGCCAGCTCACCGAACGGGGGGGCCAAGTGGCGTGAGCAGTTCTTC,CASSPNGGAKWREQFF
NA,NA,TRBJ2-5,TRBV7-9,TGTGCCAGCAGCCCGCCGACAGGACCCGAGACCCAGTACTTC,CASSPPTGPETQYF
NA,few,TRBJ1-3,TRBV5-6,TGTGCCAGCAGCTTGGGGGGCTTCTCTGGAAACACCATATATTTT,CASSLGGFSGNTIYF
TRBD1,NA,TRBJ2-2,TRBV2,TGTGCCAGCAGTTGGACAGGATGGGACACCGGGGAGCTGTTTTTT,CASSWTGWDTGELFF
NA,NA,TRBJ1-1,TRBV4-1,TGCGCCAGCAGCCAAGTCGTCGAGGGATACACTGAAGCTTTCTTT,CASSQVVEGYTEAFF
TRBD1,once,TRBJ1-1,TRBV28,TGTGCCAGCAGTGGACCGGGACAGGGGGCGACTGAAGCTTTCTTT,CASSGPGQGATEAFF
TRBD1,NA,TRBJ2-7,TRBV27,TGTGCCAGCAGTTTAGCCGGGACAGGAAGCTCCTACGAGCAGTACTTC,CASSLAGTGSSYEQYF
TRBD2,NA,TRBJ2-1,TRBV9,TGTGCCAGCAGCGGCCGACTAGCGGGAATCCATGAGCAGTTCTTC,CASSGRLAGIHEQFF
NA,NA,TRBJ1-1,TRBV19,TGTGCCAGTAGCATGGCCGGCACTGAAGCTTTCTTT,CASSMAGTEAFF
NA,once,TRBJ2-1,TRBV6-5,TGTGCCAGCAGTTACGGGTTCAATGAGCAGTTCTTC,CASSYGFNEQFF